This T cell receptor beta chain is drawn from a study of T-cell memory formation after mild COVID-19. As for the study in general: Across donors, TCR clusters were largely donor specific.

In regard to this clonotype: One end of the junction is discordant with germline, which a read error may explain.

CDR3 length equals 14 residues. Germline CDR1 reads LNHNV; CDR2 reads YYDKDF (reference sequence). Each CDR3 protein is one row after TCRdb ran MiXCR on the 5' RACE reads. The repertoire holds 550,000 to 600,000 distinct CDR3 sequences, with roughly 22% as singletons. This clonotype was obtained from an adult woman who had mild COVID-19 (a few samples of this study predate the infection). Cell type and time point are not known. J is TRBJ1-1 and V is TRBV15; perhaps TRBD1 as D (6 bases). The source material was PBMCs or a T cell subset sorted from them (not recorded which). CDR3 in DNA: TGTGCCACCCATCTAGGGGACACGGGCACTGAAGCTTTATTT. Protein sequence: CATHLGDTGTEALF.